The source of this T cell receptor beta chain is a study of OX40 agonist ivuxolimab in advanced cancers. Study-level results: Researchers report that CD8+ T cells had, on average, more expanded clones than CD4+.

As regards this clone: The antigen is not known.

V was clipped by 5 bases and J by 2 bases, with 15 bases between them. Germline CDR1 reads SNHLY; CDR2 reads FYNNEI. The CDR3 consists of 15 residues. Repertoires were generated with immunoSEQ multiplex PCR, while TCRdb's copy carries only in-frame clones and drops some. The table records about 82,000 clones, about 91% of them present only once. The gene calls are TRBV2 and TRBJ2-5, with D tentatively TRBD1 or TRBD2 (7 bases each). Material: CD4+ or CD8+ T cells sorted from blood, obtained in a trial of the OX40 agonist ivuxolimab. The receptor's source is an adult with an advanced solid tumor such as melanoma, head and neck, liver or kidney cancer. CDR3 nucleotides: TGTGCCAGCAGTTCCCAGGGGGGGCGGCAAGAGACCCAGTACTTC. This gives the protein CASSSQGGRQETQYF. Based on the CDR3 plus reference TRBV2 and TRBJ2-5, the full variable domain is EPEVTQTPSHQVTQMGQEVILRCVPISNHLYFYWYRQILGQKVEFLVSFYNNEISEKSEIFDDQFSVERPDGSNFTLKIRSTKLEDSAMYFCASSSQGGRQETQYFGPGTRLLVL.